This record looks at one T cell receptor (beta chain) sequence and its context. Its antigen remains undetermined. One base away there is no much larger clone; base qualities are not given. This specimen's treatment or condition label, interpreted: live attenuated yellow fever vaccine strain. PBMCs were isolated from peripheral blood using a standard Ficoll-Paque protocol. Dynabeads CD4 and CD8 positive selection kits were used to isolate CD4 and CD8 T-cell fractions. TriZol was used to extract RNA from bulk PBMCs, from CD4 and CD8 fractions, and from dextramer-positive and dextramer-negative fractions. This sample is drawn from a study of T cells after yellow fever vaccination (dated by TCRdb to between 2018 and 2021). About the investigation overall: The SMART-Seq v4 Ultra Low Input RNA kit was used to prepare libraries from fractions with low cell numbers. To follow T-cell clones before and after both primary and booster YFV17D yellow fever vaccination, bulk TCR alpha and beta repertoires underwent longitudinal sequencing. Two healthy male donors made up the cohort, one aged 18 to 30 years and the other aged 30 to 39 years. Blood was collected at multiple timepoints before and after primary and secondary immunization, and bulk PBMC replicates and cell subsets were isolated.

Sequencing instrument: Illumina NovaSeq 6000. Synthesis of TCR cDNA relied on 5'RACE template switching, a step that introduced a universal primer site along with unique molecular identifiers. Priming of cDNA synthesis was performed from both the TCR alpha and TCR beta constant segments. Libraries were amplified in two PCR steps, with sample barcodes and sequencing adapters added in the second step. Sequencing of the libraries was done on either Illumina HiSeq 2500 (2x100 bp) or NovaSeq (2x150 bp). As for how the authors treated the data: Demultiplexing of reads and collapsing into UMI consensus sequences were performed with MIGEC, and V(D)J alignment was carried out with MiXCR. Vaccine-responding clonotypes were identified with edgeR using replicate PBMC samples, with FDR below 0.01 and a log2 fold change above 5 up to day 15 being required. Each bulk clonotype was labeled CD4 or CD8 based on which sequenced repertoire, CD4 or CD8, contained the clonotype at higher abundance. Clones were called with MiXCR by TCRdb after fastp trimmed the public reads at Q25, and only in-frame beta chains were retained. Identical CDR3 protein sequences are pooled into one entry, listed with their most common genes and DNA. These V and J calls are TCRdb output, not the study's own analysis. In this sample the table shows 300,000 to 350,000 distinct CDR3 sequences, about 11% of which occur a single time. The ten largest make up approximately 3.3% of the sample.

The CDR3 sequence holds 14 residues, the cysteine and phenylalanine included. The sequence is cut down to CDR3 DNA, 42 bases in frame from base 1. V and J lose 8 bases and 8 bases, and a span of 16 bases separates them. Study-level results and caveats: Most clones expanded after primary vaccination (96% of CD4 and 88% of CD8) were re-detected after the booster, suggesting that broad memory maintenance occurred. The secondary T-cell response was found to be weaker but faster than the primary response, with a peak reached on day 5 rather than on day 15. The study included only a couple of donors, which limits how far the findings can be generalized. Computational filtering was needed because FACS-sorted repertoires could contain abundant contaminating clonotypes from the bulk population. A small fraction of clonotypes appeared in both the CD4 and CD8 compartments, likely as a result of convergent recombination.

The sequencing here drew on CD4+ T cells sorted from PBMCs, taken 45 days after the yellow fever booster vaccination. The TCR comes from a man aged 18 to 35 who received the YFV17D yellow fever vaccine. The chain is assembled from TRBV23-1 and TRBJ1-6; a tentative D match to TRBD1 spans 5 bases. TRBV23-1 is an ORF, with its function uncertain. The CDR3 here reads CASGTAVRYSPLHF. The DNA sequence follows: TGCGCCAGCGGGACGGCAGTGAGATATTCACCCCTCCACTTT.